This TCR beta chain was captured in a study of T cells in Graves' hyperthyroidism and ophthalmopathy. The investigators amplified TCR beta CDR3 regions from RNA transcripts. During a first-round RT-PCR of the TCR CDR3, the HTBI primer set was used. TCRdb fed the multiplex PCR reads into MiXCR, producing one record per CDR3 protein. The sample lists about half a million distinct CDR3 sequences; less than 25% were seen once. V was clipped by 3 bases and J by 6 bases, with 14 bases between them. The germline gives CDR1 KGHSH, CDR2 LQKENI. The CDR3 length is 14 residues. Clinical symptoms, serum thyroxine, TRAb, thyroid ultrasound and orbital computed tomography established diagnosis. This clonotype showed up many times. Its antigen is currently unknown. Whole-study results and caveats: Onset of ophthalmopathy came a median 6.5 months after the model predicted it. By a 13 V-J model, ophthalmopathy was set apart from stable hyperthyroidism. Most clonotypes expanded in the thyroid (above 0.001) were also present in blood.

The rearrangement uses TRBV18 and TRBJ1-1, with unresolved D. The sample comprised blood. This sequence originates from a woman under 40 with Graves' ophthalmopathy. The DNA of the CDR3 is TGTGCCAGCTCACCGCAGGAAAAGAGCGCTGAAGCTTTCTTT. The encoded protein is CASSPQEKSAEAFF.